These 10 T cell receptor beta chains were all obtained from the same sample, sequenced in a study of blood T cells in healthy people across ages. A second PCR of roughly 7 to 11 cycles used a sample-barcoded 5' primer and a J-beta primer mix. TCRdb recomputed calls from the 5' RACE reads with MiXCR, one row per CDR3 protein. The table has roughly 930,000 distinct CDR3 sequences, roughly 48% seen once. Sequenced: blood. These receptor sequences come from a man aged 25-45 years in good health.

This rearrangement joins TRBV5-6 to TRBJ1-2; D remains unclear. V gave up 5 bases and J gave up 7 bases, with 15 bases separating them. The germline V gene has CDR1 SGHDT and CDR2 YYEEEE. The CDR3 is made up of 13 amino acids. CDR3 amino acids: CASRDWERVGYTF. In nucleotides, the CDR3 is TGTGCCAGCAGGGATTGGGAGAGGGTTGGCTACACCTTC.

This clonotype was counted only a few times. This chain uses TRBV6-6 with TRBJ1-1, with no clear D. Trimming removed 0 bases from V and 1 base from J, with 15 bases in between. Germline V gives CDR1 MNHNY, CDR2 SVGAGI (reference sequence). There are 17 residues in the CDR3. CDR3: CASSYSLTGATNTEAFF. Written as DNA, the CDR3 is TGTGCCAGCAGTTACTCGTTGACGGGCGCTACGAACACTGAAGCTTTCTTT.

This clonotype was seen a handful of times. The V call is TRBV9, the J call TRBJ2-1; weak D call: TRBD2 (6 bases). Germline-derived CDR1 and CDR2 are SGDLS and YYNGEE. The length of the CDR3 is 17 residues. V lost 4 bases to trimming and J lost 1 base, with 18 bases between them. The CDR3: CASSLPPGDASYNEQFF. The CDR3 DNA reads TGTGCCAGCAGCCTACCCCCGGGAGATGCTTCCTACAATGAGCAGTTCTTC.

The J gene is TRBJ1-6, the V gene TRBV20-1; D ambiguous. This CDR3 region has 16 residues. The germline V gene has CDR1 DFQATT and CDR2 SNEGSKA (reference sequence). V shed 3 bases and J shed 0 bases, with 12 bases lying between them. As DNA, the CDR3 is TGCAGTGCTAGGGCTCGCGGAACCTCCTATAATTCACCCCTCCACTTT. This encodes CSARARGTSYNSPLHF.

V usage is TRBV4-2 and J usage is TRBJ2-5, with TRBD2 identical over 11 bases. Germline CDR1 reads LGHNA; CDR2 reads YNFKEQ. V gave up 0 bases and J gave up 11 bases; unmatched junction bases: 11. This CDR3 contains 16 residues. This CDR3 reads CASSQELAGDLREQYF. The CDR3 DNA is TGTGCCAGCAGCCAAGAACTAGCGGGGGACCTGAGGGAGCAGTACTTC.

This clonotype was picked up a small number of times. This sequence joins TRBV7-2 and TRBJ2-7; D may correspond to TRBD1 or TRBD2 (5 bases each). The V end lost 4 bases, the J end lost 4 bases, and 11 bases lay between the germline ends. Germline V lookup: CDR1 SGHTA, CDR2 FQGNSA. This CDR3 comprises 13 residues. The CDR3 DNA is TGTGCCAGCAGCTCCCGGGACCAATACGAGCAGTACTTC. Its protein is CASSSRDQYEQYF.

This clonotype appeared a few times. The chain is built from TRBV3-1 and TRBJ1-1, with D possibly matching TRBD1 (6 bases). The CDR3 runs to 14 residues. Germline loops: CDR1 LGHDT, CDR2 YNNKEL (reference sequence). The V end was cut by 4 bases, the J end by 5 bases, with 14 bases between. CDR3 in amino acids: CASSLRGIMTEAFF. In nucleotides, the CDR3 is TGTGCCAGCAGCCTCAGGGGAATTATGACTGAAGCTTTCTTT.

The V gene is TRBV10-3, the J gene TRBJ2-2; D might be TRBD2 (6 bases). CDR3 length: 14 amino acids. Germline assignment: CDR1 ENHRY and CDR2 SYGVKD. Trimming shortened V by 7 bases and J by 5 bases, and 14 bases separated the two germline ends. The CDR3 loop is CAITGTPGTGELFF. The DNA of the CDR3 is TGTGCCATCACTGGGACTCCCGGAACCGGGGAGCTGTTTTTT.

The chain carries TRBV4-2 and TRBJ2-1; D may be TRBD2 (6 bases). The J call is uncertain, as TRBJ2-7 better fits the DNA end. This CDR3 is built from 16 residues. Germline V gene lookup returns CDR1 LGHNA and CDR2 YNFKEQ. The CDR3 nucleotides are TGTGCCAGCAGCCAAGAAATGGGGGGTCCTTACAATGAGCAGTACTTC. Its translation: CASSQEMGGPYNEQYF.

This clonotype has only a few counts. The chain uses TRBV13 and TRBJ2-5, with 12 nucleotides matching TRBD1. The germline CDR1 and CDR2 sequences are PRHDT and FYEKMQ (reference sequence). The CDR3 is made up of 17 amino acids. Trimming took 2 bases from V and 3 from J; bases not matched to a gene: 7. The CDR3 nucleotides read TGTGCCAGCAGCTTACGTAGGGACAGGGGGCACGAAGAGACCCAGTACTTC. This translates into CASSLRRDRGHEETQYF.